This TCR beta chain was sequenced during a study of blood T cell repertoires in COVID-19. The overall study: The United States, Italy and Spain were the sources of the acute and convalescent COVID-19 samples. In each case, the material was cDNA or gDNA derived from T cells, B-cell-depleted T cells, or PBMCs.

CDR3 length: 13 amino acids. With 5 bases removed from V and 3 bases from J, the gap between germline ends came to 10 bases. CDR1 KGHDR and CDR2 SFDVKD come from the germline V gene. Profiled with immunoSEQ multiplex PCR; TCRdb holds only in-frame clones, not every one. The table lists about 360,000 clones, around 84% of them singletons. The gene calls are TRBV24-1 and TRBJ2-7; no firm D call. What was sequenced was peripheral blood. This sequence was found in a human donor in a cohort sampled during active COVID-19. In DNA, the CDR3 is TGTGCCACCAGTGCGGGTCTCGACTACGAGCAGTACTTC. This codes for CATSAGLDYEQYF.